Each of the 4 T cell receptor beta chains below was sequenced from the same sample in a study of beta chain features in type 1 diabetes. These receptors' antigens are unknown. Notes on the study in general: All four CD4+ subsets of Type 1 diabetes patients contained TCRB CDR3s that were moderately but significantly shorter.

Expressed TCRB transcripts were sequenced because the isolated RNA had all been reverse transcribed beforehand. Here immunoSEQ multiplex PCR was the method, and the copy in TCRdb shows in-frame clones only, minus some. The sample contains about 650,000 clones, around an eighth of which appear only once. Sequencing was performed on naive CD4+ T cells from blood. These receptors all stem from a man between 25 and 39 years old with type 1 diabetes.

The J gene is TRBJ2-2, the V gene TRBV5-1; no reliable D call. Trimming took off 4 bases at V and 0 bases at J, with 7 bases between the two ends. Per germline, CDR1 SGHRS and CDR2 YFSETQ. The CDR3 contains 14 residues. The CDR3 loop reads CASSQLPNTGELFF. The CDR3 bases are TGCGCCAGCAGCCAACTACCGAACACCGGGGAGCTGTTTTTT.

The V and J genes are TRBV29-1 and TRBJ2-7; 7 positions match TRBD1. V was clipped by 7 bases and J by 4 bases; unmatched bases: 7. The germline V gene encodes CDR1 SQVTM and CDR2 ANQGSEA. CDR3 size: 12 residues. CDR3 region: CSANRGTYEQYF. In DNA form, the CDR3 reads TGCAGCGCAAACAGGGGAACATACGAGCAGTACTTC.

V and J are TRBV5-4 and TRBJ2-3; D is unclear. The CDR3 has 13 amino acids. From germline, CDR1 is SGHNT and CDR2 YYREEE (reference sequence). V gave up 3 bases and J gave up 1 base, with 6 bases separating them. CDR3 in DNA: TGTGCCAGCAGCTATGGGGGCACAGATACGCAGTATTTT. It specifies CASSYGGTDTQYF.

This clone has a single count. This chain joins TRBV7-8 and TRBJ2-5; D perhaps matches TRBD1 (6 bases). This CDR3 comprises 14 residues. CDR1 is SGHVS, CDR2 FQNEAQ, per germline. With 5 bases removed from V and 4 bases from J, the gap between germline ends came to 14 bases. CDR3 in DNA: TGTGCCAGCAGCCAAGGAATCAGGGGAGAGACCCAGTACTTC. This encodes CASSQGIRGETQYF. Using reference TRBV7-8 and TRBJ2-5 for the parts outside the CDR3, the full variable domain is GAGVSQSPRYKVAKRGQDVALRCDPISGHVSLFWYQQALGQGPEFLTYFQNEAQLDKSGLPSDRFFAERPEGSVSTLKIQRTQQEDSAVYLCASSQGIRGETQYFGPGTRLLVL.